These T cell receptor beta chains were read from a single sample in a study of blood T cells in healthy people across ages. TCRdb reanalysed the 5' RACE reads using MiXCR and keeps one entry per CDR3 protein. The sample yields 1.5 million to 2 million distinct CDR3 sequences, approximately 28% seen once. Source material: blood. The receptors derive from a woman in her twenties or thirties in good health. Both conserved end residues are part of each CDR3. A D gene is named only where the DNA matches it firmly. A row's size may be missing; if present it is once, few, many or a size class.

>TRBV11-2|TRBJ2-5|TRBD2|few
TGTGCCAGCAGCTGGCTTCAGCGGGAGGGAGAGGCCCAGTACTTC
CASSWLQREGEAQYF
>TRBV6-6|TRBJ1-4|-|-
TGTGCCAGCAGTCCACCAGGACGGCCTGTGGAAAAACTGTTTTTT
CASSPPGRPVEKLFF
>TRBV6-6|TRBJ2-5|-|many
TGTGCCAGCAGCTCATCCGGACGAGAGACCCAGTACTTC
CASSSSGRETQYF
>TRBV7-2|TRBJ2-5|-|many
TGTGCCAGCAGTTTTTCGGACCAAGAGACCCAGTACTTC
CASSFSDQETQYF
>TRBV7-2|TRBJ2-7|-|many
TGTGCCAGCAGCTTAGAGTCCGGACCTTCGGAGCAGTACTTC
CASSLESGPSEQYF
>TRBV6-5|TRBJ1-6|-|-
TGTGCCAGCAGTTACTGGAGTCAGGGGCCCAATTCACCCCTCCACTTT
CASSYWSQGPNSPLHF
>TRBV20-1|TRBJ1-2|TRBD1|-
TGCAGTGCTAGAGAAGGCAGGGGGGATGGCTACACCTTC
CSAREGRGDGYTF
>TRBV27|TRBJ1-2|-|-
TGTGCCAGCAGTTCTGGGGGCCCCCGCTATGGCTACACCTTC
CASSSGGPRYGYTF
>TRBV20-1|TRBJ1-1|TRBD1|few
TGCAGTGCTAGAGATCTTGACAGGGTTTTCCCTGAAGCTTTCTTT
CSARDLDRVFPEAFF
>TRBV9|TRBJ1-5|-|few
TGTGCCAGCAGCTCCGGGGTAAGAGAACCCCAGCATTTT
CASSSGVREPQHF